This is a list of T cell receptor beta chains from one sample in a study of cytomegalovirus exposure and HLA in healthy donors. The data were produced by immunoSEQ multiplex PCR, yet TCRdb's version contains in-frame clones alone and is incomplete. The sample gives 170,000 or so clones, 70% to 85% of which show up once; 1.5% to 2% is in the top ten. Sequencing was performed on PBMCs. These receptors originate from a woman in her twenties or thirties in good health and CMV-seronegative. Each CDR3 is given with its conserved first and last residue. A D gene is named only where the DNA matches it firmly. Size tells how often a clone was seen (once, few, many) or the class of an expanded clone, and some rows leave it out.

V: TRBV7-8
size: few
J: TRBJ1-1
D: .
CDR3: CASSVGNTEAFF
DNA: TGTGCCAGCAGCGTGGGCAACACTGAAGCTTTCTTT

V: TRBV18
size: .
J: TRBJ1-1
D: TRBD1
CDR3: CASSPDRGRTEAFF
DNA: TGTGCCAGCTCTCCCGACAGGGGGCGGACTGAAGCTTTCTTT

V: TRBV7-9
size: .
J: TRBJ2-1
D: TRBD2
CDR3: CASSLAQGLAGVYNEQFF
DNA: TGTGCCAGCAGCTTAGCGCAGGGACTAGCGGGAGTTTACAATGAGCAGTTCTTC

V: TRBV27
size: .
J: TRBJ1-5
D: .
CDR3: CASSLGTNSNQPQHF
DNA: TGTGCCAGCAGTTTAGGGACAAATAGCAATCAGCCCCAGCATTTT

V: TRBV5-4
size: .
J: TRBJ2-3
D: .
CDR3: CASSFQTEITDTQYF
DNA: TGTGCCAGCAGCTTTCAGACAGAAATCACAGATACGCAGTATTTT

V: TRBV7-9
size: once
J: TRBJ2-7
D: TRBD2
CDR3: CASSPSGSSYEQYF
DNA: TGTGCCAGCAGCCCTAGCGGGAGCTCCTACGAGCAGTACTTC

V: TRBV5-1
size: few
J: TRBJ2-1
D: .
CDR3: CASSWGGDEQFF
DNA: TGCGCCAGCAGCTGGGGCGGGGATGAGCAGTTCTTC

V: TRBV7-9
size: .
J: TRBJ2-1
D: .
CDR3: CASRLRDYNEQFF
DNA: TGTGCCAGCAGACTGAGGGATTACAATGAGCAGTTCTTC

V: TRBV5-1
size: .
J: TRBJ1-2
D: TRBD1
CDR3: CASSSGTGGGYTF
DNA: TGCGCCAGCAGTTCCGGGACAGGGGGTGGCTACACCTTC

V: TRBV19
size: once
J: TRBJ2-7
D: .
CDR3: CASSIYYNYEQYF
DNA: TGTGCCAGTAGTATTTACTATAACTACGAGCAGTACTTC

V: TRBV5-6
size: .
J: TRBJ1-5
D: .
CDR3: CASSLPPRSNQPQHF
DNA: TGTGCCAGCAGCTTGCCCCCGAGGAGCAATCAGCCCCAGCATTTT

V: TRBV30
size: .
J: TRBJ2-7
D: .
CDR3: CAWSVGGEQYF
DNA: TGTGCCTGGAGTGTGGGGGGCGAGCAGTACTTC

V: TRBV4-1
size: once
J: TRBJ1-5
D: TRBD1
CDR3: CASSPTNRGRSQPQHF
DNA: TGCGCCAGCAGCCCGACTAACAGGGGTAGGAGTCAGCCCCAGCATTTT

V: TRBV7-3
size: .
J: TRBJ2-3
D: .
CDR3: CASSPGQPDTQYF
DNA: TGTGCCAGCAGTCCCGGACAGCCAGATACGCAGTATTTT

V: TRBV10-3
size: .
J: TRBJ2-7
D: TRBD1
CDR3: CAIGGQGGEQYF
DNA: TGTGCCATCGGCGGACAGGGGGGCGAGCAGTACTTC

V: TRBV7-6
size: .
J: TRBJ2-5
D: TRBD2
CDR3: CASSLGLAQETQYF
DNA: TGTGCCAGCAGCCTAGGACTAGCTCAAGAGACCCAGTACTTC

V: TRBV30
size: .
J: TRBJ2-7
D: TRBD1
CDR3: CAWSTNHRGGEQYF
DNA: TGTGCCTGGAGTACAAACCACAGGGGCGGCGAGCAGTACTTC

V: TRBV7-9
size: .
J: TRBJ1-3
D: .
CDR3: CASSLAFGLSGNTIYF
DNA: TGTGCCAGCAGCTTAGCGTTTGGACTATCTGGAAACACCATATATTTT

V: TRBV6-6
size: .
J: TRBJ2-7
D: .
CDR3: CASSYRTESSYEQYF
DNA: TGTGCCAGCAGTTACAGGACAGAGAGCTCCTACGAGCAGTACTTC

V: TRBV30
size: .
J: TRBJ2-1
D: .
CDR3: CAWSTKGDYNEQFF
DNA: TGTGCCTGGAGTACCAAGGGAGACTACAATGAGCAGTTCTTC

V: TRBV4-2
size: .
J: TRBJ2-7
D: .
CDR3: CASALLKPYEQYF
DNA: TGTGCCAGCGCACTACTTAAGCCTTACGAGCAGTACTTC

V: TRBV28
size: .
J: TRBJ2-5
D: .
CDR3: CASSLMGRWETQYF
DNA: TGTGCCAGCAGTTTAATGGGGAGGTGGGAGACCCAGTACTTC

V: TRBV27
size: .
J: TRBJ2-5
D: TRBD1
CDR3: CASRPGAGGDGTQYF
DNA: TGTGCCAGCAGACCCGGGGCAGGGGGCGATGGGACCCAGTACTTC

V: TRBV13
size: .
J: TRBJ2-7
D: TRBD1
CDR3: CASSLRQGTSYEQYF
DNA: TGTGCCAGCAGCCTTCGACAGGGTACTTCCTACGAGCAGTACTTC

V: TRBV21-1
size: .
J: TRBJ2-7
D: .
CDR3: CASRSYEQYF
DNA: TGTGCCAGCCGCTCCTACGAGCAGTACTTC

V: TRBV27
size: .
J: TRBJ2-7
D: TRBD2
CDR3: CASSLMGGSGRAYEQYF
DNA: TGTGCCAGCAGCCTTATGGGAGGTAGCGGGAGGGCTTACGAGCAGTACTTC

V: TRBV5-4
size: .
J: TRBJ1-2
D: .
CDR3: CASSLRGVRGYPF
DNA: TGTGCCAGCAGCCTTCGGGGGGTTAGAGGCTACCCCTTC

V: TRBV2
size: .
J: TRBJ1-5
D: TRBD1
CDR3: CASSGNRGQGQPQHF
DNA: TGTGCCAGCAGTGGGAACAGGGGGCAAGGGCAGCCCCAGCATTTT

V: TRBV4-1
size: .
J: TRBJ2-5
D: .
CDR3: CASSIRWGEGWETQYF
DNA: TGCGCCAGCAGCATTCGATGGGGCGAAGGTTGGGAGACCCAGTACTTC

V: TRBV30
size: few
J: TRBJ1-2
D: TRBD1
CDR3: CAWSRDRPYGYTF
DNA: TGTGCCTGGAGCCGGGACAGGCCCTATGGCTACACCTTC

V: TRBV9
size: .
J: TRBJ2-5
D: TRBD1
CDR3: CASSPWTGRETQYF
DNA: TGTGCCAGCAGCCCTTGGACAGGGCGGGAGACCCAGTACTTC

V: TRBV9
size: .
J: TRBJ1-4
D: TRBD1
CDR3: CASSVLTGNGEKLFF
DNA: TGTGCCAGCAGCGTACTGACAGGGAACGGTGAAAAACTGTTTTTT

V: TRBV6-5
size: .
J: TRBJ1-2
D: TRBD1
CDR3: CASSGGGGTNYGYTF
DNA: TGTGCCAGCTCTGGAGGGGGCGGCACTAACTATGGCTACACCTTC

V: TRBV21-1
size: once
J: TRBJ1-4
D: .
CDR3: CASSKAEVATNEKLFF
DNA: TGTGCCAGCAGCAAGGCAGAGGTAGCAACTAATGAAAAACTGTTTTTT

V: TRBV7-9
size: .
J: TRBJ2-2
D: TRBD1
CDR3: CASRTGQDTGELFF
DNA: TGTGCCAGCAGGACGGGACAGGATACCGGGGAGCTGTTTTTT

V: TRBV5-1
size: .
J: TRBJ1-1
D: .
CDR3: CASRLGPLGDTEAFF
DNA: TGCGCCAGCAGGCTCGGACCGTTAGGGGACACTGAAGCTTTCTTT

V: TRBV4-2
size: .
J: TRBJ2-5
D: TRBD2
CDR3: CASSQEKLAGGPSQETQYF
DNA: TGTGCCAGCAGCCAAGAGAAGCTAGCGGGAGGGCCCTCTCAAGAGACCCAGTACTTC

V: TRBV7-6
size: .
J: TRBJ2-7
D: .
CDR3: CASSLIATGSYEQYF
DNA: TGTGCCAGCAGCTTAATTGCGACAGGCTCCTACGAGCAGTACTTC

V: TRBV13
size: once
J: TRBJ1-1
D: TRBD1
CDR3: CASSITGTGGGGEAFF
DNA: TGTGCCAGCAGCATAACCGGGACAGGGGGAGGTGGTGAAGCTTTCTTT

V: TRBV7-9
size: .
J: TRBJ2-7
D: .
CDR3: CSSSLSYRVRSSYEQYF
DNA: TGTTCCAGCAGCCTAAGTTACCGGGTCCGTTCATCTTACGAGCAGTACTTC

V: TRBV7-9
size: .
J: TRBJ1-4
D: TRBD1
CDR3: CASSQGQGWGKREKLFF
DNA: TGTGCCAGCAGCCAAGGACAGGGGTGGGGAAAGAGGGAAAAACTGTTTTTT